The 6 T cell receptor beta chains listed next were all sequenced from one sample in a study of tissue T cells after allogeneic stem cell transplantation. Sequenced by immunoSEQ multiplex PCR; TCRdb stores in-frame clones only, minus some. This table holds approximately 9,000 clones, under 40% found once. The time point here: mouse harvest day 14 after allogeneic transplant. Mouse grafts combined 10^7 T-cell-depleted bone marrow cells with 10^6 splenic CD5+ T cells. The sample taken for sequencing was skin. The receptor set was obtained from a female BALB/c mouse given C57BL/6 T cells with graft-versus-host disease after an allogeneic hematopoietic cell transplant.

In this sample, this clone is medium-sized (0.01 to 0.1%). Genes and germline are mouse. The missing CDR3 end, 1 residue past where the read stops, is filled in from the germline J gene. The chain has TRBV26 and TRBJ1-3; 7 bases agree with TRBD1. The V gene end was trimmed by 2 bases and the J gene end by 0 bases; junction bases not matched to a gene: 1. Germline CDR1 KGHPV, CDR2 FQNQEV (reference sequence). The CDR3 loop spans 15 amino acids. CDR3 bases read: TGTGCCAGCAGTCTGGGGACAGTTTCTGGAAATACGCTCTAT. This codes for CASSLGTVSGNTLY. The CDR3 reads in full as CASSLGTVSGNTLYF.

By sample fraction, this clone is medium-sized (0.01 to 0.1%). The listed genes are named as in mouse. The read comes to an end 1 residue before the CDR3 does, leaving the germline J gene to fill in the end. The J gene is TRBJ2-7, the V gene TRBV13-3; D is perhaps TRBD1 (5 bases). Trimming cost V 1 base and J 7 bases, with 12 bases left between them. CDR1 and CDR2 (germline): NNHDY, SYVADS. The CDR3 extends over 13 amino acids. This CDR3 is CASSDPSGREQYF. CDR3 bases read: TGTGCCAGCAGTGATCCCTCAGGGAGGGAACAGTAC.

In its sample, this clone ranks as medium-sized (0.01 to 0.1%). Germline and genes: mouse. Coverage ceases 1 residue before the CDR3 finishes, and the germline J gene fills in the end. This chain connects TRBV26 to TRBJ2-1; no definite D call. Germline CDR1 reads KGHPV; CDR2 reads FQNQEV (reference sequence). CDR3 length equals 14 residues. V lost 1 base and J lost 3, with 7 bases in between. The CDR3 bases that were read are TGTGCCAGCAGTCTGTACGGGGTCTATGCTGAGCAGTTC. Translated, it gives CASSLYGVYAEQF. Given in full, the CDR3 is CASSLYGVYAEQFF.

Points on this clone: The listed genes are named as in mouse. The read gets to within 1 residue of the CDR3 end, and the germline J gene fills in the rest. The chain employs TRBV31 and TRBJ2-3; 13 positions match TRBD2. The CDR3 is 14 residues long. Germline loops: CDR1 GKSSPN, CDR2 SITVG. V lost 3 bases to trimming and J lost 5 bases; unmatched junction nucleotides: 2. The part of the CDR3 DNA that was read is TGTGCCTGGAGGGACTGGGGGGGCGAAGAAACGCTGTAT. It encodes CAWRDWGGEETLY. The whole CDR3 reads CAWRDWGGEETLYF. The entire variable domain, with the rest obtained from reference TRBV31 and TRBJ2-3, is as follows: AQTIHQWPVAEIKAVGSPLSLGCTIKGKSSPNLYWYWQATGGTLQQLFYSITVGQVESVVQLNLSASRPKDDQFILSTEKLLLSHSGFYLCAWRDWGGEETLYFGSGTRLTVL.

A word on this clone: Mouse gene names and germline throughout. CDR3 bases read: TGTGCCAGCAGCTTAGCAGGAAACACAGAAGTCTTC. This sequence encodes CASSLAGNTEVF. The whole CDR3 is CASSLAGNTEVFF. This chain links TRBV3 with TRBJ1-1; D remains ambiguous. Read data end 1 residue before the CDR3 end; the end is taken from the germline J gene. Germline CDR1 reads SNHLY; CDR2 reads FYNGKV (reference sequence). Trimming pared 0 bases from V and 1 base from J, leaving 3 bases between. CDR3 length: 13 residues.

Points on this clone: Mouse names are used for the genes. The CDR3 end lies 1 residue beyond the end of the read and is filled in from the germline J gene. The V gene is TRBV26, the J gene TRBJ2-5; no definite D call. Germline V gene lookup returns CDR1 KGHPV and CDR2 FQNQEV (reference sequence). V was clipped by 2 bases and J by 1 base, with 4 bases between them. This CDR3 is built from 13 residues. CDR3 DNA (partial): TGTGCCAGCAGTCTGATAGACCAAGACACCCAGTAC. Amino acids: CASSLIDQDTQY. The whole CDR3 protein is CASSLIDQDTQYF.